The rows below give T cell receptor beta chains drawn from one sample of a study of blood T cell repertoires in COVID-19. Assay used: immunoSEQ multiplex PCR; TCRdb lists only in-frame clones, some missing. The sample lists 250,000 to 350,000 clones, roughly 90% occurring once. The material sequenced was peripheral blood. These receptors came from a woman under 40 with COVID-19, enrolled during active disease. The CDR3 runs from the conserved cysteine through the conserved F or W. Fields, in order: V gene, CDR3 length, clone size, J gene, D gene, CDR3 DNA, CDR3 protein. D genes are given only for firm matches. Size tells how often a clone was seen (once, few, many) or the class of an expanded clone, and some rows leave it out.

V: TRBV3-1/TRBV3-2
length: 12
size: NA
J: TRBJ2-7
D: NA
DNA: TGTGCCAGCAGCCAGAGAGACTACGAGCAGTACTTC
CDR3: CASSQRDYEQYF

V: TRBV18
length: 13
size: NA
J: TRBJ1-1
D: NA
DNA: TGTGCCAGCTCCCCACGGGCGGGGACTGAAGCTTTCTTT
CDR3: CASSPRAGTEAFF

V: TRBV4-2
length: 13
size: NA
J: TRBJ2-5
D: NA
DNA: TGTGCCAGCAGCCAACAAGGGGTAGAGACCCAGTACTTC
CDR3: CASSQQGVETQYF

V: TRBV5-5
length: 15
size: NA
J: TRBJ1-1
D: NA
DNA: TGTGCCAGCAGCGAGTTCCGACAGGCGAACACTGAAGCTTTCTTT
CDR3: CASSEFRQANTEAFF

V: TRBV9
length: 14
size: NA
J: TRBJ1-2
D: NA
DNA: TGTGCCAGCAGCGTAGCGGGTGGCAACTATGGCTACACCTTC
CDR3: CASSVAGGNYGYTF

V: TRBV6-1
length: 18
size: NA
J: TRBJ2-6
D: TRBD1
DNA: TGTGCCAGCAGTGTCGGGACAGGGGGCGCGCCTGGGGCCAACGTCCTGACTTTC
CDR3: CASSVGTGGAPGANVLTF

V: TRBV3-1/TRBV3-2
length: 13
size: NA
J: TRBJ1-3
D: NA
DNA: TGTGCCAGCAGTCCTACAGGTCTCAACACCATATATTTT
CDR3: CASSPTGLNTIYF

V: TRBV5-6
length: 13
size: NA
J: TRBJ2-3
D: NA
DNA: TGTGCCAGCAGCCGGACAGTCACAGATACGCAGTATTTT
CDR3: CASSRTVTDTQYF

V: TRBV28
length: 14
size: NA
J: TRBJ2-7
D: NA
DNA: TGTGCCAGCAGTTTCTACAGGGCCTCCTACGAGCAGTACTTC
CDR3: CASSFYRASYEQYF

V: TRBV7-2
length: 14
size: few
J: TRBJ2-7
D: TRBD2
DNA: TGTGCCAGCAGCCGGGACTACCTCGGGGACGAGCAGTACTTC
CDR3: CASSRDYLGDEQYF

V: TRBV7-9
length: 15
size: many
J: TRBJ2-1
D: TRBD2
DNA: TGTGCCAGCAGCCGGACTAGCGGGTATTACAATGAGCAGTTCTTC
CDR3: CASSRTSGYYNEQFF

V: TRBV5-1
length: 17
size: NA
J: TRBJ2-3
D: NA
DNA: TGCGCCAGCAGTAAAGAGCTTAGCGGACTAAGCACAGATACGCAGTATTTT
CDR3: CASSKELSGLSTDTQYF

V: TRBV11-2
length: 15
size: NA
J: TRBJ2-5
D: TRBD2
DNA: TGTGCCAGCAGCCCAGGGCTAGCGGGAGTAGAGACCCAGTACTTC
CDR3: CASSPGLAGVETQYF

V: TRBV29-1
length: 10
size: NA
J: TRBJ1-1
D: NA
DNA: TGCAGCGGGAGTGAGACTGAAGCTTTCTTT
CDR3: CSGSETEAFF